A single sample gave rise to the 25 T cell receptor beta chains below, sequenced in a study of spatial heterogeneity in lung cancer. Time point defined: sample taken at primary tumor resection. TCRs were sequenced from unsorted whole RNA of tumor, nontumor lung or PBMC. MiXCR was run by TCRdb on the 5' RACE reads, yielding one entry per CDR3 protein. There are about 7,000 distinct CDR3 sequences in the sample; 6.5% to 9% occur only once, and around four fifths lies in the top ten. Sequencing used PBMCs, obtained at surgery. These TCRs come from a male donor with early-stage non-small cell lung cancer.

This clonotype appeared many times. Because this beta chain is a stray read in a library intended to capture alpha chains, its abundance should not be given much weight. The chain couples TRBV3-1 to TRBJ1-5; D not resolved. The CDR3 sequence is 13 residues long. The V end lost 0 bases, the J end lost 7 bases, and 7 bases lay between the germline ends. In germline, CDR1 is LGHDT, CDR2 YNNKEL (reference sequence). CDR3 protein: CASSQDPRQPQHF. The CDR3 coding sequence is TGTGCCAGCAGCCAAGATCCGAGGCAGCCCCAGCATTTT.

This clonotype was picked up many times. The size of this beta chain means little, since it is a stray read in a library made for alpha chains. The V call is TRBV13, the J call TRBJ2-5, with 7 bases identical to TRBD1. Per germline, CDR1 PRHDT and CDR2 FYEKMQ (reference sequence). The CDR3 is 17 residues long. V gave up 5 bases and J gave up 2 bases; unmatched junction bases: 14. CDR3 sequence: CASSLYDLRDRQETQYF. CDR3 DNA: TGTGCCAGCAGCCTTTATGACCTCCGGGACAGACAAGAGACCCAGTACTTC.

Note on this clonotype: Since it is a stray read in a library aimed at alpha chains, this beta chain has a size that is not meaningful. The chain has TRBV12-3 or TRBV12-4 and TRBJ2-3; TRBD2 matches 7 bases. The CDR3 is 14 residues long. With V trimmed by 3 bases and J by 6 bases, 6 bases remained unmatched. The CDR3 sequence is CASSFGAGADTQYF. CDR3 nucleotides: TGTGCCAGCAGTTTCGGGGCGGGAGCGGATACGCAGTATTTT.

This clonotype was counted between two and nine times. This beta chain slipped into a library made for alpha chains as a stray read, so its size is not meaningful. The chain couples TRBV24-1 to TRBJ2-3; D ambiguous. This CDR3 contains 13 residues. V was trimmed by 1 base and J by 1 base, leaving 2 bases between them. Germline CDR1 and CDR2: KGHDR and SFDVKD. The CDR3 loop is CATSDFGTDTQYF. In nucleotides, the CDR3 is TGTGCCACCAGTGATTTCGGCACAGATACGCAGTATTTT.

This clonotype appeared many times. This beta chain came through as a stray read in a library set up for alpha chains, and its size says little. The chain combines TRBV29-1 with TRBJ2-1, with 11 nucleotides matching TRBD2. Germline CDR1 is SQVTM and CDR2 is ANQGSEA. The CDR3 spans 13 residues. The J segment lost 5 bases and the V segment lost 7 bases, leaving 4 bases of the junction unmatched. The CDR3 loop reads CSAGTSGNNEQFF. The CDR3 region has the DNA TGCAGCGCCGGGACTAGCGGAAACAATGAGCAGTTCTTC.

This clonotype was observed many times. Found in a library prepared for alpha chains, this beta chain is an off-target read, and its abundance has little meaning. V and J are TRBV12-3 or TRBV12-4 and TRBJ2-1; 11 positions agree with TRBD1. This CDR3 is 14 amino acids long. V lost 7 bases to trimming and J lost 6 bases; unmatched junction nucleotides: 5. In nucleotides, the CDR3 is TGTGCCAGCACCACCGGGACAGGGGGCAATGAGCAGTTCTTC. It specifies CASTTGTGGNEQFF.

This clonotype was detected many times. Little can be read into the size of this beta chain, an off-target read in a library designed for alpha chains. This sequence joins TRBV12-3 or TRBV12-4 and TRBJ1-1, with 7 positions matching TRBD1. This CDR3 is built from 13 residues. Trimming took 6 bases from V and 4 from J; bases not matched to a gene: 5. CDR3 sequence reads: CASSRTGGTEAFF. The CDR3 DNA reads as TGTGCCAGCAGCCGGACAGGAGGCACTGAAGCTTTCTTT.

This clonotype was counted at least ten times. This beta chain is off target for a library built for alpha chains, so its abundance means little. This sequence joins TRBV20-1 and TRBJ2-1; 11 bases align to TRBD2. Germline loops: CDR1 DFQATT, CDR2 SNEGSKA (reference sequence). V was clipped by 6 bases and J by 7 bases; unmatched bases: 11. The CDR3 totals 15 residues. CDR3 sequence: CSALGGSGRANEQFF. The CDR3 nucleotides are TGCAGTGCCCTCGGAGGTAGCGGGAGGGCGAATGAGCAGTTCTTC.

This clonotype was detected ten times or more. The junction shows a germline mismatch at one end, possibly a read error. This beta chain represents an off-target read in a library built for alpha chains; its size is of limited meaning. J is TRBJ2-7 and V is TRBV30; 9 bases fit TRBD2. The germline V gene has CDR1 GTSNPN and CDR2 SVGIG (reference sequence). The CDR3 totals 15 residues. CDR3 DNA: TGTGCCTGGAGTGTACCCAGGGTAGCGGGAGTATGGGTCGGCTTC. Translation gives CAWSVPRVAGVWVGF.

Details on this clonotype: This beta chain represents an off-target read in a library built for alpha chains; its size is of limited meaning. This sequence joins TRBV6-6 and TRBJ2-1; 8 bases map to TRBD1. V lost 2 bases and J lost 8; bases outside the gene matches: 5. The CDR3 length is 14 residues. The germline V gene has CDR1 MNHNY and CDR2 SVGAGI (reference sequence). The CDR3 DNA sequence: TGTGCCAGCAGTTACGGGACAGGCATCGATGAGCAGTTCTTC. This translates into CASSYGTGIDEQFF.

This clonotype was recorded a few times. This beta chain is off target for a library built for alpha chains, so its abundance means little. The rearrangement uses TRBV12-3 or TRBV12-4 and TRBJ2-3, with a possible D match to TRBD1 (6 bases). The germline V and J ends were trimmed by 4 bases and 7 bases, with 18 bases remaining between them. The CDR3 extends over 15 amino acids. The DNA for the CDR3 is TGTGCCAGCAGTTCAGCACGGACCAGGGGAAATACGCAGTATTTT. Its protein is CASSSARTRGNTQYF.

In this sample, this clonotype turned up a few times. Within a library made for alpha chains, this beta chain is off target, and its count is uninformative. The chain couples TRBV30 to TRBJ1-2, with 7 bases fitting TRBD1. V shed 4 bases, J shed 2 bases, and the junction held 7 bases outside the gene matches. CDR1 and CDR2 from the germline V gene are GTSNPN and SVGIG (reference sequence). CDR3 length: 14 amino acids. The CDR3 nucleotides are TGTGCCTGGAAATCCCTGGGACAGAACTATGGCTACACCTTC. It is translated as CAWKSLGQNYGYTF.

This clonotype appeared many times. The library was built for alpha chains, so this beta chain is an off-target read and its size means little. The CDR3 spells CASSLAGSTDTQYF. For the CDR3, the DNA is TGCGCCAGCAGCTTGGCCGGAAGCACAGATACGCAGTATTTT. The chain is built from TRBV5-1 and TRBJ2-3, with D unclear. CDR1 and CDR2 from the germline V gene are SGHRS and YFSETQ. The V end lost 0 bases, the J end lost 0 bases, and 5 bases lay between the germline ends. The CDR3 is 14 residues long.

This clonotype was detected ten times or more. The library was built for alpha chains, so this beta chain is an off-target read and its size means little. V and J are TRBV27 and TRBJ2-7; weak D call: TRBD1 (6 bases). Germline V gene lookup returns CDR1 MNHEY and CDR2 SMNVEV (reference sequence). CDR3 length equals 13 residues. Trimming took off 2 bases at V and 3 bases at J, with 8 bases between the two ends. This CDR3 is CASSLQDSYEQYF. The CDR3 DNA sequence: TGTGCCAGCAGTTTACAGGACAGCTACGAGCAGTACTTC.

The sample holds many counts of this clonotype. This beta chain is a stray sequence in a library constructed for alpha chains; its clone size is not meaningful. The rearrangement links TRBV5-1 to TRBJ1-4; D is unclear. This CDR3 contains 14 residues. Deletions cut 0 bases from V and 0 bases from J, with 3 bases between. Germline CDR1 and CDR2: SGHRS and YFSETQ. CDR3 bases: TGCGCCAGCAGCTTGGTGGCAACTAATGAAAAACTGTTTTTT. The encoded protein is CASSLVATNEKLFF.

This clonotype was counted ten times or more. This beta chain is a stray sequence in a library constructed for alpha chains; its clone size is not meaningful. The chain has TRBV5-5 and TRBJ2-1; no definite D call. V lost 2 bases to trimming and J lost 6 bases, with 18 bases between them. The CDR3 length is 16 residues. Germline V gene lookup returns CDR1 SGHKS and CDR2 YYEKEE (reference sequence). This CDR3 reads CASSFQSGLSVNEQFF. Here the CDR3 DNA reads TGTGCCAGCAGCTTTCAGTCCGGGTTATCTGTCAATGAGCAGTTCTTC.

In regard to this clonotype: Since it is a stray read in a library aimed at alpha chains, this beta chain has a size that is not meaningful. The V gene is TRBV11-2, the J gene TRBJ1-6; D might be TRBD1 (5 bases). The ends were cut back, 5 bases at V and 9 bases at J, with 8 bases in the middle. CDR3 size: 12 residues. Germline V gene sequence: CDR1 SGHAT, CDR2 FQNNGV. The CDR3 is CASSVGGSPLHF. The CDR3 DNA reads TGTGCCAGCAGCGTCGGGGGTTCACCCCTCCACTTT.

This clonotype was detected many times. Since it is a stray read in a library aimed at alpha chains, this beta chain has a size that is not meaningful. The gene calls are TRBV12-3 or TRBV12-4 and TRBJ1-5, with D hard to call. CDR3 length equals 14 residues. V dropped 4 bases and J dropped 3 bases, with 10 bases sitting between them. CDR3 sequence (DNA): TGTGCCAGCAGTTGGACGGTTAACAATCAGCCCCAGCATTTT. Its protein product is CASSWTVNNQPQHF.

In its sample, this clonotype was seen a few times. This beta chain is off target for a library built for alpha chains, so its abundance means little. The DNA for the CDR3 is TGCAGTGCAGGGACTAGCGGGAGCCCCGATACGCAGTATTTT. It is translated as CSAGTSGSPDTQYF. The V gene is TRBV20-1, the J gene TRBJ2-3; TRBD2 agrees at 14 bases. The trim removed 6 bases at V and 6 bases at J, leaving 5 bases unmatched. From germline, CDR1 is DFQATT and CDR2 SNEGSKA (reference sequence). This CDR3 has 14 residues.

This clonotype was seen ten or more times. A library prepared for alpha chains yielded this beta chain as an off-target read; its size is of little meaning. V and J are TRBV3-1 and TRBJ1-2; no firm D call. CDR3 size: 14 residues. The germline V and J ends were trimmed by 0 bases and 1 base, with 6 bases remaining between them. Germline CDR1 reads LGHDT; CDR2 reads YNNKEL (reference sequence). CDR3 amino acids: CASSQDEVNYGYTF. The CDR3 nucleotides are TGTGCCAGCAGCCAAGATGAGGTTAACTATGGCTACACCTTC. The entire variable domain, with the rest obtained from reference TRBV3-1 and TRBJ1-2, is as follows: DTAVSQTPKYLVTQMGNDKSIKCEQNLGHDTMYWYKQDSKKFLKIMFSYNNKELIINETVPNRFSPKSPDKAHLNLHINSLELGDSAVYFCASSQDEVNYGYTFGSGTRLTVV.

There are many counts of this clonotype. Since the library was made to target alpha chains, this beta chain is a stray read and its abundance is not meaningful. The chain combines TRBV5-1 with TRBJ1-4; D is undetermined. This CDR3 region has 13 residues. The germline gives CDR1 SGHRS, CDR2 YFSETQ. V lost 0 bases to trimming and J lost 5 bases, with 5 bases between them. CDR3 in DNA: TGCGCCAGCAGCTTGGAGGACAATGAAAAACTGTTTTTT. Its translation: CASSLEDNEKLFF.

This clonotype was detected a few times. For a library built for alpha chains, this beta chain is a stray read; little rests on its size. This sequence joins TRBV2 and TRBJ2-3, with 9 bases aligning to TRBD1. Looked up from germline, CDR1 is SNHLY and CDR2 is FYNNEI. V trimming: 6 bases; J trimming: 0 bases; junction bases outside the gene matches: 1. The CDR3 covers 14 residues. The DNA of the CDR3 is TGTGCCAGCAGAGACAGGGGGAGCACAGATACGCAGTATTTT. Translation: CASRDRGSTDTQYF.

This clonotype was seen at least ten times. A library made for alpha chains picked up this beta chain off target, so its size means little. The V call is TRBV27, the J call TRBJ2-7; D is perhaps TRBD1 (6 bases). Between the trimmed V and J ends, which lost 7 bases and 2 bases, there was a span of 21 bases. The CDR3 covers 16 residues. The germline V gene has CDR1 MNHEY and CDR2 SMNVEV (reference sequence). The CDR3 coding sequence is TGTGCCAGCACCAAAGGGACCGGACAGACCCCCTACGAGCAGTACTTC. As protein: CASTKGTGQTPYEQYF.

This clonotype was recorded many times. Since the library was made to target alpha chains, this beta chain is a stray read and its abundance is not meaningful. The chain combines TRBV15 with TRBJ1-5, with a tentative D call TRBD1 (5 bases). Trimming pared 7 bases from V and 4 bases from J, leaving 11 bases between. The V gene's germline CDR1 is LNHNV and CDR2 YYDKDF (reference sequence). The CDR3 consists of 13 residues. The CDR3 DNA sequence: TGTGCCACCAAAGGGCGGGGGAATCAGCCCCAGCATTTT. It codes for CATKGRGNQPQHF.

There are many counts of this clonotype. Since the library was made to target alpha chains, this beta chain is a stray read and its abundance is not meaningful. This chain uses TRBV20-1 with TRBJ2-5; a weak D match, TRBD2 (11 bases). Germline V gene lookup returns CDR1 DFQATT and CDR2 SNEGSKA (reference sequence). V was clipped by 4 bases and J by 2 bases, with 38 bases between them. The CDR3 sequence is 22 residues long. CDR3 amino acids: CSANHVAGQGRSSGGPQETQYF. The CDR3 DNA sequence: TGCAGTGCTAACCATGTCGCGGGACAGGGGAGATCTAGCGGGGGGCCTCAAGAGACCCAGTACTTC.